The present entry profiles one TCR beta chain with its context. Its antigen remains unidentified. This specimen comes from a study of beta chain features in type 1 diabetes. Findings and caveats of the study: The study found that naive, central memory and Treg TCRB repertoires appeared more similar in patients than in healthy donors.

Per the germline V gene, CDR1 is SGHTA and CDR2 is FQGTGA. There are 15 residues in the CDR3. J was trimmed by 4 bases and V by 3 bases; bases with no gene match: 4. The entirety of the isolated RNA underwent reverse transcription, so expressed TCRB transcripts were sequenced. Generated by immunoSEQ multiplex PCR, the TCRdb table keeps only in-frame clones and is missing some. The table records some 900,000 clones, roughly 16% of them present only once. Sequencing was performed on naive CD4+ T cells from blood. The TCR comes from a young woman in good health. V usage is TRBV7-3 and J usage is TRBJ2-1; 9 bases are a match to TRBD2. CDR3 coding DNA: TGTGCCAGCAGCTTCGGACTAGCGCCGTACAATGAGCAGTTCTTC. Protein: CASSFGLAPYNEQFF.